The T cell receptor (beta chain) under discussion was sequenced for a study of T cell repertoires in cytomegalovirus infection. CDR3 length equals 14 residues. V shed 5 bases, J shed 4 bases, and the junction held 5 bases outside the gene matches. TCRdb ran MiXCR on the reads and lists one entry per CDR3 protein. This sample has about 150,000 distinct CDR3 sequences, with around 22% found just once. The source material was PBMCs. The gene calls are TRBV12-3 or TRBV12-4 and TRBJ2-4; the match to TRBD2 covers 7 bases. The receptor was isolated from a human donor in good health (CMV status not recorded). Some clones in this sample may be carry-over from other donors' samples. The CDR3 DNA reads TGTGCCAGCAGTCCGACTAGCCCAAAAAACATTCAGTACTTC. Protein: CASSPTSPKNIQYF.